A single sample is the source of the 21 T cell receptor beta chains below, sequenced in a study of T and B cells in COVID-19 patients. TRB rearrangements were amplified by multiplex PCR with BIOMED2 TRB-A/B primers. MiXCR, applied by TCRdb to the multiplex PCR reads, yields one record per CDR3 protein. Here the sample spans 7,000 or so distinct CDR3 sequences, less than 35% being singletons. Blood genomic DNA input for TRB amplification was roughly 230-550 ng. Sequenced material: blood. The receptors shown here come from a human donor who had recovered from COVID-19.

This clonotype is categorized as medium-sized. V and J are TRBV19 and TRBJ2-3; 11 bases line up with TRBD2. This CDR3 is 14 amino acids long. The germline V gene has CDR1 LNHDA and CDR2 SQIVND (reference sequence). The junction had 5 bases not matched to a gene; V was cut back by 5 bases and J by 7 bases. The CDR3 DNA reads as TGTGCCAGTAGTTGGGCTAGCGGGGGGAATACGCAGTATTTT. Amino acid sequence: CASSWASGGNTQYF.

This chain links TRBV18 with TRBJ1-5; 10 bases fit TRBD1. The germline CDR1 and CDR2 sequences are KGHSH and LQKENI. Trimming removed 6 bases from V and 6 bases from J; junction bases left unmatched: 11. The CDR3 sequence is 16 residues long. The CDR3 reads CASSYSGTGAGQPQHF. The CDR3 DNA reads TGTGCCAGCTCGTATTCCGGGACAGGGGCGGGTCAGCCCCAGCATTTT.

This clonotype was observed a handful of times. The chain combines TRBV6-5 with TRBJ1-6; D gene uncertain. Trimming cost V 2 bases and J 5 bases, with 7 bases left between them. Germline assignment: CDR1 MNHEY and CDR2 SVGAGI. The CDR3 contains 14 residues. The CDR3: CASSYEGNNSPLHF. DNA for the CDR3: TGTGCCAGCAGTTACGAGGGAAATAATTCACCCCTCCACTTT.

The V call is TRBV7-2, the J call TRBJ2-3; TRBD2 might be the D (5 bases). CDR3 length equals 16 residues. Trimming pared 5 bases from V and 4 bases from J, leaving 19 bases between. Germline V lookup: CDR1 SGHTA, CDR2 FQGNSA. CDR3 in amino acids: CASSRDGFRGPDTQYF. The CDR3 coding sequence is TGTGCCAGCAGCCGAGACGGCTTTCGAGGGCCAGATACGCAGTATTTT.

The chain has TRBV7-7 and TRBJ2-5; 7 nucleotides match TRBD2. There are 13 residues in the CDR3. The V segment lost 5 bases and the J segment 5 bases; nucleotides outside the gene matches: 5. Germline CDR1 and CDR2: SSHAT and FNYEAQ (reference sequence). CDR3 nucleotides: TGTGCCAGCAGCCTCGACGGGGGGGAGACCCAGTACTTC. Translation: CASSLDGGETQYF.

Regarding this clonotype: Its ends do not fully match the called genes, so a read error is possible. V gene TRBV6-1 combines with J gene TRBJ1-2; D unresolved. This CDR3 is 12 amino acids long. The germline V gene encodes CDR1 MNHNS and CDR2 SASEGT. As DNA, the CDR3 is TGTGCCACGCGGGGAGGGTCCAAAGAGTCCAACTTC. Translated, it gives CATRGGSKESNF.

This clonotype appeared a few times. The rearrangement uses TRBV6-5 and TRBJ2-7, with 7 nucleotides matching TRBD2. J lost 2 bases, V lost 5 bases, and 6 bases had no gene match. Germline CDR1 is MNHEY and CDR2 is SVGAGI. The CDR3 sequence is 14 residues long. The CDR3: CASSSSGAAYEQYF. In DNA, the CDR3 is TGTGCCAGCAGTAGCAGCGGGGCCGCCTACGAGCAGTACTTC.

The chain links TRBV11-2 to TRBJ2-6; TRBD1 might be the D (6 bases). CDR1 is SGHAT and CDR2 is FQNNGV in the germline V gene. V lost 3 bases, J lost 0 bases, and 12 bases lay in between. CDR3 length: 17 residues. CDR3 nucleotide sequence: TGTGCCAGCAGCTTTGGGGGCAGGGACTCTGGGGCCAACGTCCTGACTTTC. Amino acid sequence: CASSFGGRDSGANVLTF.

The chain is built from TRBV15 and TRBJ2-5, with TRBD2 matching 10 bases. Germline loops: CDR1 LNHNV, CDR2 YYDKDF (reference sequence). The trim removed 0 bases at V and 4 bases at J, leaving 5 bases unmatched. This CDR3 has 16 amino acids. CDR3 bases: TGTGCCACCAGCAGAGAAGTAGCGGGAGGACTAGAGACCCAGTACTTC. It is translated as CATSREVAGGLETQYF.

This sequence joins TRBV20-1 and TRBJ2-7; D may be TRBD1 (5 bases). CDR1 and CDR2 from the germline V gene are DFQATT and SNEGSKA (reference sequence). CDR3 length equals 14 residues. The germline V and J ends were trimmed by 1 base and 9 bases, with 19 bases remaining between them. The CDR3 region has the DNA TGCAGTGCTAGAGGTCAGGGCGCCAAATTGGGGCAGTACTTC. Protein: CSARGQGAKLGQYF.

The CDR3 region is CASSSINTGELFF. CDR3 DNA sequence: TGTGCCAGCAGTTCTATTAACACCGGGGAGCTGTTTTTT. The chain employs TRBV12-3 or TRBV12-4 and TRBJ2-2, with D hard to call. This CDR3 has 13 amino acids. V was clipped by 4 bases and J by 2 bases, with 5 bases between them.

The V call is TRBV6-5, the J call TRBJ2-2; 13 positions match TRBD2. This CDR3 comprises 16 residues. V shed 5 bases and J 0 bases; nucleotides not matched to a gene: 0. The germline gives CDR1 MNHEY, CDR2 SVGAGI. This chain's CDR3 is CASSTSGGANTGELFF. The CDR3 nucleotides read TGTGCCAGCAGTACTAGCGGGGGGGCGAACACCGGGGAGCTGTTTTTT.

This clonotype is medium-sized within its sample. The chain combines TRBV7-6 with TRBJ2-2; 10 nucleotides line up with TRBD2. V lost 4 bases to trimming and J lost 5 bases; unmatched junction nucleotides: 4. Germline values: CDR1 SGHVS, CDR2 FNYEAQ. This CDR3 is 15 amino acids long. The CDR3, as DNA: TGTGCCAGCAGCTATAGCGGGGGGTATACCGGGGAGCTGTTTTTT. As protein: CASSYSGGYTGELFF.

The gene calls are TRBV11-1 and TRBJ2-1; 7 bases are a match to TRBD1. Trimming removed 5 bases from V and 0 bases from J; junction bases left unmatched: 10. The CDR3 runs 17 residues. The V gene's germline CDR1 is SGHAT and CDR2 FQDESV (reference sequence). CDR3 sequence reads: CASSRTGGGPSYNEQFF. The CDR3 DNA is TGTGCCAGCAGCCGGACAGGTGGGGGCCCCTCCTACAATGAGCAGTTCTTC.

This clonotype appeared a few times. The rearrangement joins TRBV6-2 or TRBV6-3 to TRBJ1-2; D ambiguous. The CDR3 contains 14 residues. Trimming shortened V by 5 bases and J by 1 base, and 11 bases separated the two germline ends. Germline V CDR1 and CDR2: MNHEY, SVGEGT. CDR3 in DNA: TGTGCCAGCAGTGAAGACGCCTATAACTATGGCTACACCTTC. This codes for CASSEDAYNYGYTF.

Within the sample, this clonotype is medium-sized. The V and J genes are TRBV27 and TRBJ2-1; 13 bases align to TRBD2. Germline CDR1 reads MNHEY; CDR2 reads SMNVEV (reference sequence). The CDR3 extends over 15 amino acids. V gave up 8 bases and J gave up 5 bases; unmatched junction bases: 6. In nucleotides, the CDR3 is TGTGCCAGCGGGACTAGCGGGACCCCCCACAATGAGCAGTTCTTC. Protein sequence: CASGTSGTPHNEQFF.

V gene TRBV7-9 combines with J gene TRBJ2-7; D is possibly TRBD1 (6 bases). Per germline, CDR1 SEHNR and CDR2 FQNEAQ (reference sequence). This CDR3 has 15 residues. V gave up 6 bases and J gave up 4 bases, with 19 bases separating them. CDR3 nucleotides: TGTGCCAGCAGACCTCCGGCACAGGGTGAGTACGAGCAGTACTTC. Encoded protein: CASRPPAQGEYEQYF.

This clonotype has just a few counts. The chain joins TRBV5-6 to TRBJ2-5; 11 bases agree with TRBD2. The germline gives CDR1 SGHDT, CDR2 YYEEEE. The V and J ends lost 4 bases and 2 bases, in that order; junction bases with no gene match: 7. The CDR3 covers 16 residues. Here the CDR3 DNA reads TGTGCCAGCAGCCGCGAACTAGCGGGGGTGCAAGAGACCCAGTACTTC. This encodes CASSRELAGVQETQYF.

The gene calls are TRBV6-1 and TRBJ2-2, with D tentatively TRBD2 (7 bases). CDR3 length: 16 residues. Germline loops: CDR1 MNHNS, CDR2 SASEGT. The V and J ends lost 10 bases and 2 bases respectively, with 20 bases between them. The CDR3 nucleotides read TGTGCCACCGAGGGGGGGGGGAGAATTAACACCGGGGAGCTGTTTTTT. Translated, it gives CATEGGGRINTGELFF.

The chain links TRBV6-2 or TRBV6-3 to TRBJ2-3, with TRBD2 matching 9 bases. CDR3 length: 15 amino acids. CDR1 MNHEY and CDR2 SVGEGT come from the germline V gene. Losses at the gene ends were 5 bases for V and 4 bases for J; bases not matched to a gene: 7. For the CDR3, the DNA is TGTGCCAGCAGTGACGGCGGGGGGGCCCCAGATACGCAGTATTTT. It specifies CASSDGGGAPDTQYF.

The chain joins TRBV7-6 to TRBJ2-2, with D uncertain. The germline V and J ends were trimmed by 4 bases and 1 base, with 10 bases remaining between them. Germline values: CDR1 SGHVS, CDR2 FNYEAQ. The CDR3 is made up of 15 amino acids. Here the CDR3 reads CASSSPRRNTGELFF. In DNA, the CDR3 is TGTGCCAGCAGCTCCCCCAGGAGGAACACCGGGGAGCTGTTTTTT.